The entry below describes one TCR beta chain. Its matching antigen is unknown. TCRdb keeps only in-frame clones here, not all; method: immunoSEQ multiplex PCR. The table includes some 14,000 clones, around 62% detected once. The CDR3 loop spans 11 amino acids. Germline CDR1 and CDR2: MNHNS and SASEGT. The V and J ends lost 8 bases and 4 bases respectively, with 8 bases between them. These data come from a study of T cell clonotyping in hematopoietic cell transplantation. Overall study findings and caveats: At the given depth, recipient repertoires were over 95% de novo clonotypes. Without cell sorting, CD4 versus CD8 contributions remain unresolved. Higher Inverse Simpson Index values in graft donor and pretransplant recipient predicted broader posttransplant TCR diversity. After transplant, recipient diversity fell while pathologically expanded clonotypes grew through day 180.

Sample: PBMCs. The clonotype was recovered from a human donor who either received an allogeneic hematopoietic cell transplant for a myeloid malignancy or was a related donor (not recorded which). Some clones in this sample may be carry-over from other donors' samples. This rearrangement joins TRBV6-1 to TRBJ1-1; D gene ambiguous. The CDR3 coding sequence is TGTGCCAGCGGATTTGCCACTGAAGCTTTCTTT. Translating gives CASGFATEAFF.